This entry is about one T cell receptor (beta chain). As yet, its antigen is unknown. TCRdb reprocessed the 5' RACE reads and reports one entry per CDR3 protein, with no DNA. This sample contains under 35,000 distinct CDR3 sequences. Germline values: CDR1 SGHRS, CDR2 YFSETQ. This CDR3 has 15 residues. The data were taken from a study of T cells expressing NK-cell markers. Overall study: Sorted CD3+CD56+NKG2C+, CD3+CD56+NKG2C- and CD3+CD56-NKG2C+ T-cell subsets were beta-chain profiled. Within the sequenced cohort of eight donors, seven exhibited HCMV seropositivity and one was seronegative. Study-wide points: Expanded NKG2C+ T cell clones were not confirmed as HCMV-specific. Dominant NKG2C+ clonotypes made up about 1.0-7.5% of CD8+ T cells in several donors.

Input material: blood T cells: a sorted CD56 or NKG2C T cell subset, CD4+ or CD8+ T cells, or bulk PBMC T cells (not recorded which). The clonotype comes from a woman between 18 and 75 years old in good health. The V call is TRBV5-1, the J call TRBJ1-1. The CDR3 sequence: CASSFWGRGRPEAFF.